These 32 T cell receptor beta chains were all obtained from the same sample, sequenced in a study of human T cells and chemical hapten exposure. TCRdb reprocessed the RACE reads with MiXCR, giving one entry per CDR3 protein. The sample carries just under 350,000 distinct CDR3 sequences, about 7% recorded once. Described time point: patch test 1, 2 weeks after DPC sensitization. Indicated treatment: therapeutic diphenylcyclopropenone sensitization with weekly scalp DPC. The sample was whole blood, taken in connection with sensitization to the hapten diphenylcyclopropenone (DPC). The source of these receptors is a woman aged 18-29 years with alopecia areata. Some clones in this sample may be carry-over from other donors' samples.

This clonotype was seen a few times. The rearrangement uses TRBV5-1 and TRBJ2-5; D is undetermined. The CDR3 totals 14 residues. The ends were cut back, 0 bases at V and 1 base at J, with 7 bases in the middle. In germline, CDR1 is SGHRS, CDR2 YFSETQ. The CDR3 loop reads CASSLGPFQETQYF. CDR3 coding DNA: TGCGCCAGCAGCTTGGGCCCATTCCAAGAGACCCAGTACTTC.

This clonotype appeared many times. The chain recombines TRBV12-3 or TRBV12-4 with TRBJ1-1, with D unresolved. The CDR3 covers 17 residues. V was clipped by 5 bases and J by 0 bases, with 19 bases between them. CDR3 sequence (DNA): TGTGCCAGCAGTATCAGTCGGGAGACACCCATGAACACTGAAGCTTTCTTT. Translated, it gives CASSISRETPMNTEAFF.

This clonotype occurred a few times. The V and J genes are TRBV6-1 and TRBJ1-5; 8 positions agree with TRBD1. The CDR3 extends over 13 amino acids. From germline, CDR1 is MNHNS and CDR2 SASEGT. With 6 bases clipped from V and 6 bases from J, the junction kept 4 bases outside the gene matches. The CDR3 region is CASRTGGLQPQHF. The CDR3, as DNA: TGTGCCAGCAGAACAGGGGGACTTCAGCCCCAGCATTTT.

This clonotype was counted between two and nine times. The genes are TRBV5-5 and TRBJ1-4, with a weak D call TRBD1 (5 bases). The CDR3 consists of 15 residues. Germline V gives CDR1 SGHKS, CDR2 YYEKEE (reference sequence). Between the trimmed V and J ends, which lost 3 bases and 5 bases, there was a span of 14 bases. The CDR3 loop is CASSSAGTENEKLFF. Here the CDR3 DNA reads TGTGCCAGCAGCTCCGCCGGGACTGAGAATGAAAAACTGTTTTTT.

This clonotype appeared many times. CDR3 region: CASSYSMWQVYGYTF. In DNA form, the CDR3 reads TGTGCCAGCAGTTACTCGATGTGGCAGGTCTATGGCTACACCTTC. V gene TRBV6-5 combines with J gene TRBJ1-2, with D unclear. This CDR3 region has 15 residues. Trimming cost V 0 bases and J 4 bases, with 12 bases left between them. The germline gives CDR1 MNHEY, CDR2 SVGAGI.

This clonotype was counted many times. The J gene is TRBJ1-5, the V gene TRBV7-2; D possibly corresponds to TRBD1 (5 bases). Germline CDR1 SGHTA, CDR2 FQGNSA. Trimming took off 5 bases at V and 2 bases at J, with 16 bases between the two ends. The CDR3 contains 16 residues. The CDR3, as DNA: TGTGCCAGCAGCCCCGTTTCGGGGACCGGCAATCAGCCCCAGCATTTT. Encoded protein: CASSPVSGTGNQPQHF.

Many counts were recorded for this clonotype. The CDR3 here is CSATLAGVPDTQYF. The CDR3 DNA is TGCAGTGCTACTTTGGCGGGGGTCCCAGATACGCAGTATTTT. V is TRBV20-1 and J is TRBJ2-3, with TRBD2 matching over 7 bases. The CDR3 sequence is 14 residues long. V dropped 4 bases and J dropped 4; count of bases not matched to a gene: 8. CDR1 and CDR2 (germline): DFQATT, SNEGSKA (reference sequence).

This clonotype has a handful of counts. The chain is built from TRBV3-1 and TRBJ2-3; 9 nucleotides match TRBD2. Germline lookup yields CDR1 LGHDT and CDR2 YNNKEL (reference sequence). The junction had 11 bases not matched to a gene; V was cut back by 2 bases and J by 5 bases. The CDR3 extends over 17 amino acids. CDR3 residues: CASSQRMRGGLRDTQYF. DNA of the CDR3: TGTGCCAGCAGCCAACGCATGCGGGGGGGACTTAGAGATACGCAGTATTTT.

The CDR3 DNA sequence: TGCGCCAGCAGCCCGGGACTAGACGAGCAGTACTTC. Translating gives CASSPGLDEQYF. The chain uses TRBV5-1 and TRBJ2-7, with 8 bases that match TRBD2. The CDR3 is made up of 12 amino acids. Looked up from germline, CDR1 is SGHRS and CDR2 is YFSETQ. V lost 4 bases and J lost 5; bases outside the gene matches: 2. Combining the CDR3 with reference TRBV5-1 and TRBJ2-7 gives the whole variable domain KAGVTQTPRYLIKTRGQQVTLSCSPISGHRSVSWYQQTPGQGLQFLFEYFSETQRNKGNFPGRFSGRQFSNSRSEMNVSTLELGDSALYLCASSPGLDEQYFGPGTRLTVT.

The CDR3 DNA sequence: TGTGCCAGCAGCTTAGAAGGATTGGGTGGCTACACCTTC. Residues: CASSLEGLGGYTF. The chain links TRBV11-2 to TRBJ1-2; no clear D. Germline CDR1 and CDR2: SGHAT and FQNNGV. The CDR3 sequence is 13 residues long. V was pared by 0 bases and J by 7 bases, with 9 bases between. Full variable domain (remainder filled in from reference TRBV11-2 and TRBJ1-2): EAGVAQSPRYKIIEKRQSVAFWCNPISGHATLYWYQQILGQGPKLLIQFQNNGVVDDSQLPKDRFSAERLKGVDSTLKIQPAKLEDSAVYLCASSLEGLGGYTFGSGTRLTVV.

A few counts support this clonotype. The rearrangement joins TRBV5-4 to TRBJ2-6; weak D call: TRBD1 (5 bases). The CDR3 covers 15 residues. From germline, CDR1 is SGHNT and CDR2 YYREEE (reference sequence). V was cut by 2 bases and J by 0 bases, with 6 bases left in between. The CDR3, as DNA: TGTGCCAGCAGCTTCCAGGGCTCTGGGGCCAACGTCCTGACTTTC. This encodes CASSFQGSGANVLTF.

This clonotype was counted between two and nine times. The V gene is TRBV18, the J gene TRBJ1-1; D is perhaps TRBD1 (6 bases). Between the trimmed V and J ends, which lost 6 bases and 0 bases, there was a span of 11 bases. This CDR3 has 14 residues. Germline lookup yields CDR1 KGHSH and CDR2 LQKENI. The CDR3 DNA reads as TGTGCCAGCTCGCCCAGGGGTTTGAACACTGAAGCTTTCTTT. It codes for CASSPRGLNTEAFF.

CDR3 region: CASSSGRRLSYNEQFF. The CDR3 nucleotides read TGTGCCAGCAGCTCCGGACGGCGCCTCTCCTACAATGAGCAGTTCTTC. V usage is TRBV5-4 and J usage is TRBJ2-1; D not certain. V was pared by 3 bases and J by 0 bases, with 13 bases between. CDR1 is SGHNT and CDR2 is YYREEE in the germline V gene (reference sequence). The CDR3 length is 16 residues.

CDR3 sequence: CAISNSGGSSTDTQYF. The CDR3 DNA follows: TGTGCCATCAGCAACAGCGGGGGGTCTAGCACAGATACGCAGTATTTT. V is TRBV10-3 and J is TRBJ2-3; 9 positions match TRBD2. The length of the CDR3 is 16 residues. V trimming: 6 bases; J trimming: 0 bases; junction bases outside the gene matches: 7. Germline V gene lookup returns CDR1 ENHRY and CDR2 SYGVKD.

The chain combines TRBV27 with TRBJ1-1, with no clear D. Germline CDR1 reads MNHEY; CDR2 reads SMNVEV (reference sequence). There are 15 residues in the CDR3. The germline V and J ends were trimmed by 7 bases and 1 base, with 16 bases remaining between them. The CDR3 nucleotides read TGTGCCAGCATCCCAAGTCGGGTGGGGAACACTGAAGCTTTCTTT. Residues: CASIPSRVGNTEAFF.

This clonotype was counted only a few times. The CDR3 loop reads CASSPGSYEAFF. DNA of the CDR3: TGTGCCAGCAGTCCCGGCAGCTATGAAGCTTTCTTT. The chain uses TRBV6-6 and TRBJ1-1; D remains unclear. The germline V gene encodes CDR1 MNHNY and CDR2 SVGAGI (reference sequence). V was trimmed by 5 bases and J by 7 bases, leaving 11 bases between them. This CDR3 comprises 12 residues.

This clonotype showed up just a few times. V is TRBV5-1 and J is TRBJ2-6, with 8 bases identical to TRBD2. CDR1 SGHRS and CDR2 YFSETQ come from the germline V gene. With V trimmed by 2 bases and J by 4 bases, 5 bases remained unmatched. The CDR3 runs to 16 residues. The CDR3 sequence: CASSFLAGSGANVLTF. In DNA, the CDR3 is TGCGCCAGCAGCTTCTTAGCGGGGTCAGGGGCCAACGTCCTGACTTTC.

A few counts support this clonotype. The chain is built from TRBV3-1 and TRBJ1-1; maybe TRBD1 (6 bases). Germline lookup yields CDR1 LGHDT and CDR2 YNNKEL (reference sequence). The length of the CDR3 is 15 residues. V lost 4 bases, J lost 4 bases, and 16 bases lay in between. In nucleotides, the CDR3 is TGTGCCAGCAGCCCAAACACAGGGTCGGGCACTGAAGCTTTCTTT. Residues: CASSPNTGSGTEAFF.

The gene calls are TRBV20-1 and TRBJ1-5, with 8 bases aligning to TRBD1. From germline, CDR1 is DFQATT and CDR2 SNEGSKA (reference sequence). The trim removed 3 bases at V and 4 bases at J, leaving 5 bases unmatched. The CDR3 has 14 amino acids. CDR3 region: CSARDRAYNQPQHF. The CDR3 DNA sequence: TGCAGTGCTAGGGACAGGGCGTATAATCAGCCCCAGCATTTT.

Ten or more counts support this clonotype. The chain carries TRBV27 and TRBJ1-5; 9 bases align to TRBD1. The CDR3 loop spans 14 amino acids. V gave up 8 bases and J gave up 6 bases; unmatched junction bases: 8. In germline, CDR1 is MNHEY, CDR2 SMNVEV (reference sequence). CDR3 coding DNA: TGTGCCAGCGCAACCGGGACAGGGAGTCAGCCCCAGCATTTT. Protein product: CASATGTGSQPQHF.

This clonotype was seen ten or more times. V is TRBV4-3 and J is TRBJ2-3, with D uncertain. The length of the CDR3 is 14 residues. Germline assignment: CDR1 LGHNA and CDR2 YSLEER. Trimming removed 0 bases at V and 3 bases at J, with 7 bases between. Here the CDR3 reads CASSQDYKTDTQYF. DNA for the CDR3: TGCGCCAGCAGCCAAGATTACAAGACAGATACGCAGTATTTT.

The rearrangement joins TRBV4-2 to TRBJ1-4; D ambiguous. CDR3 length: 17 residues. Per the germline V gene, CDR1 is LGHNA and CDR2 is YNFKEQ. V lost 0 bases, J lost 2 bases, and 13 bases lay in between. In DNA form, the CDR3 reads TGTGCCAGCAGCCAAGATGCCTGGGAAGTCACTAATGAAAAACTGTTTTTT. Amino acid sequence: CASSQDAWEVTNEKLFF.

This chain's CDR3 is CASSLGQGPSTGELFF. For the CDR3, the DNA is TGTGCCAGCAGCTTAGGTCAGGGACCGTCCACCGGGGAGCTGTTTTTT. This sequence joins TRBV7-2 and TRBJ2-2, with D perhaps assigned TRBD1 or TRBD2 (5 bases each). In germline, CDR1 is SGHTA, CDR2 FQGNSA. The ends were cut back, 1 base at V and 4 bases at J, with 13 bases in the middle. The CDR3 runs 16 residues.

This clonotype appeared a few times. This rearrangement joins TRBV6-1 to TRBJ1-2; no firm D call. The CDR3 is 13 residues long. Germline-derived CDR1 and CDR2 are MNHNS and SASEGT. V lost 8 bases and J 4 bases, leaving 14 bases between the germline ends. This CDR3 reads CASRSGLLYGYTF. The CDR3 DNA reads TGTGCCAGCCGGTCGGGCCTCCTCTATGGCTACACCTTC.

This clonotype was recorded many times. The chain joins TRBV15 to TRBJ2-1; 8 bases map to TRBD2. Trimming at V came to 4 bases and at J to 4 bases, leaving 6 bases not matched to a gene. The CDR3 sequence is 15 residues long. Germline V CDR1 and CDR2: LNHNV, YYDKDF (reference sequence). CDR3 residues: CATSTGTSDYNEQFF. The CDR3 nucleotides read TGTGCCACCAGCACCGGGACTAGTGATTACAATGAGCAGTTCTTC.

In this sample, this clonotype turned up a few times. The chain links TRBV6-2 or TRBV6-3 to TRBJ2-7, with 7 bases aligning to TRBD1. Germline V lookup: CDR1 MNHEY, CDR2 SVGEGT. This CDR3 spans 12 amino acids. V was pared by 6 bases and J by 5 bases, with 4 bases of the junction left unmatched. The CDR3 sequence: CASSSDRDEQYF. The DNA of the CDR3 is TGTGCCAGCAGCTCTGACAGGGACGAGCAGTACTTC.

This clonotype was counted between two and nine times. The rearrangement uses TRBV4-1 and TRBJ1-4; D call uncertain. The ends were cut back, 2 bases at V and 8 bases at J, with 9 bases in the middle. Germline loops: CDR1 MGHRA, CDR2 YSYEKL. This CDR3 spans 13 amino acids. This CDR3 is CASSQSVLEKLFF. In DNA, the CDR3 is TGCGCCAGCAGCCAAAGCGTGTTGGAAAAACTGTTTTTT.

Worth noting for this clonotype: This may be a read error: a much more frequent sequence differs by one nucleotide. The chain is built from TRBV2 and TRBJ2-7; D is ambiguous. The CDR3 is made up of 11 amino acids. Trimming removed 3 bases at V and 2 bases at J, with 2 bases between. CDR1 is SNHLY and CDR2 is FYNNEI in the germline V gene. The DNA for the CDR3 is TGTGCCAGCAGTGATGCCTACGAGCAGTACTTC. This encodes CASSDAYEQYF.

Ten or more counts support this clonotype. The rearrangement links TRBV5-1 to TRBJ1-6, with D maybe TRBD1 (6 bases). The length of the CDR3 is 14 residues. Germline-derived CDR1 and CDR2 are SGHRS and YFSETQ. Trimming took off 2 bases at V and 8 bases at J, with 11 bases between the two ends. The CDR3 region has the DNA TGCGCCAGCAGCTTTGGACAGAGAGATTCACCCCTCCACTTT. It specifies CASSFGQRDSPLHF.

A few counts support this clonotype. This chain connects TRBV6-5 to TRBJ1-5; D is unresolved. Germline V gives CDR1 MNHEY, CDR2 SVGAGI. This CDR3 comprises 13 residues. V lost 3 bases to trimming and J lost 4 bases, with 7 bases between them. In DNA form, the CDR3 reads TGTGCCAGCAGTTATAATGAGAATCAGCCCCAGCATTTT. Residues: CASSYNENQPQHF.

The chain recombines TRBV12-3 or TRBV12-4 with TRBJ2-2, with D possibly matching TRBD2 (5 bases). The CDR3 runs 16 residues. Between the trimmed V and J ends, which lost 5 bases and 6 bases, there was a span of 19 bases. The CDR3 protein is CASSEDVGEYAGELFF. In DNA form, the CDR3 reads TGTGCCAGCAGTGAGGACGTTGGGGAGTATGCCGGGGAGCTGTTTTTT.

The chain links TRBV20-1 to TRBJ2-1; 15 bases are shared with TRBD2. V lost 3 bases, J lost 6 bases, and 15 bases stayed unmatched. The CDR3 length is 19 residues. In germline, CDR1 is DFQATT, CDR2 SNEGSKA (reference sequence). CDR3 bases: TGCAGTGCTAGGGCCCCGGGACTAGCGGGGGGCGCCCACTTCAATGAGCAGTTCTTC. Encoded protein: CSARAPGLAGGAHFNEQFF.